There are many counts of the clone carrying this T cell receptor (beta chain). Its cognate antigen is unknown. In germline, CDR1 is MNHEY, CDR2 SVGEGT. Trimming took 7 bases from V and 6 from J; bases not matched to a gene: 5. CDR3 length: 12 amino acids. Arm-PCR with iRepertoire HTBI primers amplified the CDR3 regions for these TCR beta libraries. TCRdb re-derived calls from the multiplex PCR reads in MiXCR, one entry per CDR3 protein. The top ten clones hold 9% to 15% of a sample with approximately 490,000 distinct CDR3 sequences, under 20% of them seen once. This entry belongs to a study of regulatory T cells in long-lasting Graves disease. Study conclusions and caveats: Persistent patients had more shared public clonotypes (under 3,000) than new patients (just over 950).

Time point described: newly diagnosed GD, antithyroid drugs for less than 3 months. PBMC RNA served as the TCR library source. The same sample was also used in a study of T cells in Graves' hyperthyroidism and ophthalmopathy. That work states: The study used the HTBI primer set for a first-round RT-PCR of the TCR CDR3.

The genes are TRBV6-2 or TRBV6-3 and TRBJ1-1; 7 bases fit TRBD1. The receptor was derived from a man aged 40-55 years with Graves disease. The sample consisted of peripheral blood mononuclear cells (PBMCs), taken at new diagnosis, from a patient treated with antithyroid drugs. Written as DNA, the CDR3 is TGTGCCAGCAACAGGGGTAATTCTGAAGCTTTCTTT. Residues: CASNRGNSEAFF.